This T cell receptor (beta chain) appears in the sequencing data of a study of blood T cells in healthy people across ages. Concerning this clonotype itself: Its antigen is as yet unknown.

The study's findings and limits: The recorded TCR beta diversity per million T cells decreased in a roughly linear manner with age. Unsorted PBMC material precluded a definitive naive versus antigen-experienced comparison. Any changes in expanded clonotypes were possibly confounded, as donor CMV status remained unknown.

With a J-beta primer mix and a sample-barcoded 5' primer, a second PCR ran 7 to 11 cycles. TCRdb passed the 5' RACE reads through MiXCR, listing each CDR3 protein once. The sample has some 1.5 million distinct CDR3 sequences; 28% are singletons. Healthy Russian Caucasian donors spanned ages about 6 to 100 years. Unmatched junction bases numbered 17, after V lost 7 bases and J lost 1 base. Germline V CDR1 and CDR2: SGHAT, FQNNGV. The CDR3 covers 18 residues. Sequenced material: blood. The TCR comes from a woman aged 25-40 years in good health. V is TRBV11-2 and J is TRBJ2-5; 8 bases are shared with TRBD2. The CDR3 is CASTIAKGSGGRQETQYF. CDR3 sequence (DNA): TGTGCCAGCACCATCGCGAAGGGAAGCGGGGGTCGCCAAGAGACCCAGTACTTC. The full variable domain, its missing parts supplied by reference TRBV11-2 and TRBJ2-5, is EAGVAQSPRYKIIEKRQSVAFWCNPISGHATLYWYQQILGQGPKLLIQFQNNGVVDDSQLPKDRFSAERLKGVDSTLKIQPAKLEDSAVYLCASTIAKGSGGRQETQYFGPGTRLLVL.